A single sample is the source of the 14 T cell receptor beta chains below, sequenced in a study of a mutant IDH1 vaccine in newly diagnosed glioma. Produced via immunoSEQ multiplex PCR; TCRdb's table is partial and in-frame only. The table records some 40,000 clones, roughly 76% of them present only once. Time point meaning: week 23, last vaccination. Doses of 300 ug of mutant IDH1 20-mer peptide were given with topical imiquimod. Their antigens remain unidentified. The sequenced sample was PBMCs, obtained from a glioma patient whose treatment included an IDH1 peptide vaccine. The receptors stem from a man in his forties with glioma.

The J gene is TRBJ1-2, the V gene TRBV7-4; no reliable D call. From germline, CDR1 is SGHVT and CDR2 SQSDAQ. The CDR3 is 15 residues long. The V end was cut by 0 bases, the J end by 4 bases, with 12 bases between. The CDR3 is CASSLAPSFIYGYTF. As DNA, the CDR3 is TGTGCCAGCAGCTTAGCCCCCAGTTTTATCTATGGCTACACCTTC.

The chain is built from TRBV4-1 and TRBJ1-2, with 8 bases lining up with TRBD1. Looked up from germline, CDR1 is MGHRA and CDR2 is YSYEKL. The CDR3 has 14 residues. J lost 2 bases, V lost 4 bases, and 3 bases had no gene match. The CDR3, as DNA: TGCGCCAGCAGCCTTCGGACAGGGAACTATGGCTACACCTTC. Translation: CASSLRTGNYGYTF.

The count of this clone is one. This chain connects TRBV2 to TRBJ2-3; TRBD2 is a possible D gene (5 bases). CDR1 is SNHLY and CDR2 is FYNNEI in the germline V gene. The CDR3 length is 13 residues. V lost 7 bases and J lost 5, with 13 bases in between. In DNA form, the CDR3 reads TGTGCCAGCAAGGTTTCACGGGGAGATACGCAGTATTTT. It yields the protein CASKVSRGDTQYF.

The chain employs TRBV25-1 and TRBJ2-5, with D uncertain. Germline V gives CDR1 MGHDK, CDR2 SYGVNS. This CDR3 has 11 residues. V was clipped by 1 base and J by 11 bases, with 8 bases between them. The CDR3 sequence is CASSESLEQYF. In DNA, the CDR3 is TGTGCCAGCAGTGAATCCTTGGAGCAGTACTTC.

The rearrangement uses TRBV28 and TRBJ2-5; 9 bases map to TRBD1. The CDR3 has 15 residues. CDR1 MDHEN and CDR2 SYDVKM come from the germline V gene. Trimming removed 7 bases from V and 1 base from J; junction bases left unmatched: 7. The CDR3 sequence: CASTPGTGIQETQYF. The CDR3 bases are TGTGCCAGCACCCCCGGGACAGGGATCCAAGAGACCCAGTACTTC.

The V and J genes are TRBV2 and TRBJ1-5; D is undetermined. The CDR3 sequence is 14 residues long. Germline V gives CDR1 SNHLY, CDR2 FYNNEI. V lost 8 bases and J 2 bases, leaving 13 bases between the germline ends. Here the CDR3 reads CASQPGGGNQPQHF. The CDR3 DNA reads as TGTGCCAGCCAGCCTGGCGGGGGCAATCAGCCCCAGCATTTT.

This chain links TRBV27 with TRBJ2-1; TRBD2 aligns across 9 bases. The ends lost 10 bases at V and 5 bases at J; junction bases unmatched: 12. This CDR3 has 15 amino acids. CDR1 and CDR2 from the germline V gene are MNHEY and SMNVEV (reference sequence). CDR3 sequence: CATKARGGKDNEQFF. DNA for the CDR3: TGTGCCACAAAAGCGCGGGGGGGGAAAGACAATGAGCAGTTCTTC.

This chain joins TRBV29-1 and TRBJ2-7; perhaps TRBD1 as D (5 bases). Per the germline V gene, CDR1 is SQVTM and CDR2 is ANQGSEA. V was pared by 6 bases and J by 1 base, with 7 bases between. The CDR3 covers 11 residues. CDR3 bases: TGCAGCGTAGGACAATCCTACGAGCAGTACTTC. Its protein is CSVGQSYEQYF.

The chain employs TRBV4-3 and TRBJ2-3; 9 bases match TRBD2. V shed 6 bases and J 5 bases; nucleotides not matched to a gene: 15. Germline V gene lookup returns CDR1 LGHNA and CDR2 YSLEER. The CDR3 is made up of 17 amino acids. CDR3 sequence (DNA): TGCGCCAGCAGGAGGGGTAGCGGGGGCCCCGGTGAAGATACGCAGTATTTT. Encoded protein: CASRRGSGGPGEDTQYF.

This clone was detected only a few times. Other DNA sequences in this sample translate to the same CDR3. V usage is TRBV15 and J usage is TRBJ1-2, with a tentative D call TRBD1 (5 bases). Trimming removed 0 bases from V and 4 bases from J, with 9 bases in between. This CDR3 has 14 amino acids. CDR1 and CDR2 from the germline V gene are LNHNV and YYDKDF (reference sequence). Written as DNA, the CDR3 is TGTGCCACCAGCAGAGATGTCGGGGGCTATGGCTACACCTTC. Its translation is CATSRDVGGYGYTF.

The chain couples TRBV5-6 to TRBJ2-7, with D tentatively TRBD1 or TRBD2 (6 bases each). The CDR3 totals 15 residues. Germline loops: CDR1 SGHDT, CDR2 YYEEEE. With 1 base removed from V and 2 bases from J, the gap between germline ends came to 13 bases. Written as DNA, the CDR3 is TGTGCCAGCAGCTTGTACAACAGGGAGGCCTACGAGCAGTACTTC. It codes for CASSLYNREAYEQYF.

The chain couples TRBV9 to TRBJ1-4; 11 bases agree with TRBD1. This CDR3 comprises 16 residues. The germline V gene has CDR1 SGDLS and CDR2 YYNGEE. J was trimmed by 8 bases and V by 4 bases; bases with no gene match: 10. The DNA of the CDR3 is TGTGCCAGCAGCCCACGGACAGGGGGCTTGGGGGAAAAACTGTTTTTT. Protein product: CASSPRTGGLGEKLFF.

This clone was picked up one time. The J gene is TRBJ2-3, the V gene TRBV28; 8 nucleotides agree with TRBD2. This CDR3 is built from 15 residues. Germline V gives CDR1 MDHEN, CDR2 SYDVKM. V was clipped by 5 bases and J by 4 bases; unmatched bases: 8. For the CDR3, the DNA is TGTGCCAGCAGTCTAGCGGGTACTAGCTCAGATACGCAGTATTTT. Residues: CASSLAGTSSDTQYF.

This clone was detected a few times. The chain is built from TRBV2 and TRBJ1-2; possibly TRBD1 for D (5 bases). This CDR3 is built from 14 residues. V shed 4 bases and J shed 3 bases, with 12 bases lying between them. Germline loops: CDR1 SNHLY, CDR2 FYNNEI. CDR3 residues: CASSAGGVHYGYTF. The CDR3 DNA reads as TGTGCCAGCAGTGCCGGGGGGGTCCACTATGGCTACACCTTC.